This T cell receptor beta chain was identified in a study of shared clonotypes between healthy human individuals. To note about this clone: Its antigen is currently unknown.

Method: immunoSEQ multiplex PCR; TCRdb's copy keeps in-frame clones and lacks some. The sample shows approximately 710,000 clones, 90% of them seen only once. The CDR3 sequence is 15 residues long. V shed 3 bases and J 2 bases; nucleotides not matched to a gene: 6. Germline V lookup: CDR1 LNHNV, CDR2 YYDKDF (reference sequence). Study results and limitations: The diversity represented, both genetic and in exposure history, was limited by few donors.

Sequencing was done on a sample of memory CD8+ T cells from PBMCs. Subset noted: CD45RO+ cells pooled with CCR7-negative TemRA cells. The V gene is TRBV15, the J gene TRBJ2-7, with 8 nucleotides matching TRBD2. The receptor was derived from a man aged 18-30 years in good health. Some clones in this sample may be carry-over from other donors' samples. The CDR3 nucleotides are TGTGCCACCAGCAGGTTAGCGGGGCCCCCCTACGAGCAGTACTTC. It yields the protein CATSRLAGPPYEQYF.